This T cell receptor beta chain came from a study of patients and donors after allogeneic stem cell transplantation. A single record per CDR3 protein comes from TCRdb applying MiXCR to the RT-PCR reads. The sample includes approximately 170,000 distinct CDR3 sequences, 24% seen only once; the top ten take roughly 25%. From germline, CDR1 is ENHRY and CDR2 SYGVKD. The CDR3 length is 14 residues. Losses at the gene ends were 10 bases for V and 4 bases for J; bases not matched to a gene: 11. This clonotype was recorded only once. This receptor was obtained from a human donor who was either an allogeneic HSCT recipient or a stem cell or donor lymphocyte infusion donor (not recorded which). It is not recorded whose cells these are; they may come from a transplant donor. What was sequenced was blood, either unsorted or a sorted T cell fraction (not recorded which). V usage is TRBV10-3 and J usage is TRBJ2-3; 7 bases line up with TRBD1. The CDR3 loop is CATAPGQSSDTQYF. CDR3 coding DNA: TGTGCCACCGCACCGGGACAGAGCTCAGATACGCAGTATTTT.